The 5 T cell receptor beta chains presented below share a single source sample, sequenced in a study of PD-1 blockade in classical Hodgkin lymphoma. With no exception, relapse followed autologous stem cell transplantation in all patients, and brentuximab vedotin exposure varied. Assay: immunoSEQ multiplex PCR; the TCRdb copy retains only in-frame clones and omits some. The sample has under 80,000 clones; 65% to 75% are singletons. The input for sequencing was peripheral blood mononuclear cells (PBMCs), taken before the second cycle of nivolumab. Source of these receptors: a human donor with classical Hodgkin lymphoma.

This clone was found once. The V gene is TRBV25-1, the J gene TRBJ2-7; 10 bases are a match to TRBD1. CDR1 and CDR2 from the germline V gene are MGHDK and SYGVNS. The CDR3 length is 15 residues. J gave up 6 bases and V 3 bases, and 8 bases lay outside the gene matches. CDR3 sequence (DNA): TGTGCCAGCAGTGAGTCGCGACAGGGGGCCGGCGAGCAGTACTTC. The encoded protein is CASSESRQGAGEQYF.

There are a few counts of this clone. The chain combines TRBV11-3 with TRBJ2-2; 10 bases align to TRBD2. Germline V gene sequence: CDR1 SGHNT, CDR2 YENEEA. This CDR3 comprises 15 residues. J was trimmed by 6 bases and V by 3 bases; bases with no gene match: 4. The CDR3 protein is CASSFSGRSAGELFF. The DNA of the CDR3 is TGTGCCAGCAGCTTTAGCGGGAGGTCGGCCGGGGAGCTGTTTTTT.

DNA for the CDR3: TGTGCCAGCAGCGTTACAGGGAGCAACACTGAAGCTTTCTTT. Encoded protein: CASSVTGSNTEAFF. The chain links TRBV9 to TRBJ1-1; D may be TRBD1 (6 bases). The CDR3 runs to 14 residues. The V and J ends lost 2 bases and 2 bases respectively, with 10 bases between them. In germline, CDR1 is SGDLS, CDR2 YYNGEE.

The chain has TRBV5-1 and TRBJ2-2; no reliable D call. Looked up from germline, CDR1 is SGHRS and CDR2 is YFSETQ. The CDR3 length is 16 residues. Trimming took off 0 bases at V and 5 bases at J, with 14 bases between the two ends. This CDR3 reads CASSLAVGRTTGELFF. The CDR3 nucleotides are TGCGCCAGCAGCTTGGCGGTTGGGCGGACGACCGGGGAGCTGTTTTTT.

The chain's CDR3 is CASTTGGDQETQYF. The DNA for the CDR3 is TGTGCCAGCACCACGGGGGGGGACCAAGAGACCCAGTACTTC. V usage is TRBV9 and J usage is TRBJ2-5; 8 bases align to TRBD2. The trim removed 6 bases at V and 0 bases at J, leaving 4 bases unmatched. The CDR3 is 14 amino acids. Germline values: CDR1 SGDLS, CDR2 YYNGEE.